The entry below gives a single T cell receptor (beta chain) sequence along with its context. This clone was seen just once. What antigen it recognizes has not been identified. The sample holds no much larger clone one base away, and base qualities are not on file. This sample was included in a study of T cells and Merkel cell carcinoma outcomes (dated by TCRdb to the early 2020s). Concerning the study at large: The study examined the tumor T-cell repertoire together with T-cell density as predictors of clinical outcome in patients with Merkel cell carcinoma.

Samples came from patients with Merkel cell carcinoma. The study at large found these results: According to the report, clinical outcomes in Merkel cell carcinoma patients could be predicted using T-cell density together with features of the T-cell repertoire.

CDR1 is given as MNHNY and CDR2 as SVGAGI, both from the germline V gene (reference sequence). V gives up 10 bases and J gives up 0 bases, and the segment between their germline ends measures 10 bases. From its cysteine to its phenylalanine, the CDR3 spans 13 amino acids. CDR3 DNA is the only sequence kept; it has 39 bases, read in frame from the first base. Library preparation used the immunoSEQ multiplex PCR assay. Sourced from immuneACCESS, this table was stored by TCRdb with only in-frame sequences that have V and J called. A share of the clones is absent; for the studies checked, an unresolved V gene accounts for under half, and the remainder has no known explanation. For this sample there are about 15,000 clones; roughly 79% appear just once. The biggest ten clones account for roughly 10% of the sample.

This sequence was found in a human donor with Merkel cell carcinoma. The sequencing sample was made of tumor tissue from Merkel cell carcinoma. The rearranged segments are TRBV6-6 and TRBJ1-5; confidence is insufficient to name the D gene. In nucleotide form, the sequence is TGTGCCACCGAACTTAATAGCAATCAGCCCCAGCATTTT. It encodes CATELNSNQPQHF.